This T cell receptor beta chain appears in the sequencing data of a study of T-cell memory formation after mild COVID-19. Overall study results and limits: Later expanders leaned toward CD4+, whereas clones contracting from day 15 to 85 were balanced CD4/CD8. Chiefly within CM and EM were the contracting CD4+ clones; CD8+ ones were within EMRA.

Notes on this clonotype: Antigen specificity is unknown.

MiXCR was run by TCRdb on the 5' RACE reads, yielding one entry per CDR3 protein. The sample gives around 310,000 distinct CDR3 sequences, 20% to 25% of which show up once; 21% is in the top ten. This clonotype was obtained from a man aged 18 to 30 who had mild COVID-19 (a few samples of this study predate the infection). Cell type and time point are not known. Material for sequencing was PBMCs or a T cell subset sorted from them (not recorded which).

CDR3 protein: CASSEFDSSTDTQYF. Here the CDR3 DNA reads TGTGCCAGCAGTGAATTTGACAGTAGCACAGATACGCAGTATTTT. The chain links TRBV6-4 to TRBJ2-3, with a weak D call TRBD1 (5 bases). The V gene lost 3 bases and the J gene lost 0 bases, with 10 bases spanning the gap. Per the germline V gene, CDR1 is MRHNA and CDR2 is SNTAGT. CDR3 length: 15 amino acids.